This T cell receptor (beta chain) was documented in a study of blood T cell repertoires in COVID-19. Overall study: Italy, Spain and the United States were the sources of the convalescent and acute COVID-19 samples. In each case, the material was cDNA or gDNA derived from T cells, B-cell-depleted T cells, or PBMCs.

Original analysis: Estimation of nucleated cell counts was performed using reference gene primer amplification. TCRdb's copy holds only in-frame clones and misses some; the assay was immunoSEQ multiplex PCR. The V and J calls and clone size come from that table; D and trimming were worked out from the DNA. The sample carries 49,000 or so clones, roughly 88% recorded once. Trimming removed 3 bases from V and 4 bases from J; junction bases left unmatched: 10. The CDR3 extends over 16 amino acids. Per germline, CDR1 SGHAT and CDR2 FQNNGV. Sequenced input: peripheral blood. This chain joins TRBV11-2 and TRBJ2-3; 7 bases are shared with TRBD2. The clonotype was recovered from a man aged 50 to 59 with acute or convalescent COVID-19. CDR3 sequence: CASSLRGSGLADTQYF. CDR3 DNA: TGTGCCAGCAGCTTGCGCGGGAGTGGGTTAGCAGATACGCAGTATTTT.